These 30 T cell receptor beta chains came from one sample sequenced in a study of cytomegalovirus exposure and HLA in healthy donors (dated by TCRdb to 2017 to 2019). To prepare the library, the immunoSEQ multiplex PCR assay was applied. The multiplex PCR relied on a mix of 60 forward primers for TCR Vbeta segments and 13 reverse primers for TCR Jbeta segments. The immuneACCESS repertoire file appears here via TCRdb, limited to in-frame rearrangements. These files lack a portion of the clones; in checked studies, under half of the deficit traces to unresolved V genes, and the cause of the others is not known. The sample data list 140,000 or so clones, and around 82% of these were observed just once. Less than 3% of the sample belongs to the ten largest clones. Sequencing input: PBMCs. The source is a woman aged 18-29 years in good health and CMV-seropositive.

The chain has TRBV9 and TRBJ2-1, with D tentatively TRBD2 (7 bases). The CDR3 is made up of 16 amino acids. CDR1 and CDR2 (germline): SGDLS, YYNGEE. V was trimmed by 0 bases and J by 6 bases, leaving 16 bases between them. The chain's CDR3 is CASSVGGRGGGNEQFF. CDR3 nucleotide sequence: TGTGCCAGCAGCGTAGGGGGAAGGGGAGGGGGCAATGAGCAGTTCTTC.

The CDR3, as DNA: TGTGCCAGCAGTTACAAGTACAGGGGGCGAGTTTATGGCTACACCTTC. It is translated as CASSYKYRGRVYGYTF. The chain combines TRBV6-5 with TRBJ1-2; 9 nucleotides line up with TRBD1. Losses at the gene ends were 2 bases for V and 5 bases for J; bases not matched to a gene: 9. Germline V gene data show CDR1 as MNHEY and CDR2 as SVGAGI. This CDR3 spans 16 amino acids.

CDR3 loop: CASSQDPEQTGELFF. CDR3 in DNA: TGCGCCAGCAGCCAAGATCCGGAGCAAACCGGGGAGCTGTTTTTT. The chain carries TRBV4-1 and TRBJ2-2; D call uncertain. V gave up 0 bases and J gave up 5 bases, with 10 bases separating them. CDR1 is MGHRA and CDR2 is YSYEKL in the germline V gene. CDR3 length: 15 amino acids.

This chain connects TRBV28 to TRBJ1-6; 10 nucleotides align to TRBD1. The CDR3 covers 20 residues. The V gene's germline CDR1 is MDHEN and CDR2 SYDVKM. The trim removed 2 bases at V and 5 bases at J, leaving 15 bases unmatched. The CDR3 DNA reads as TGTGCCAGCAGTTTAGACACCGGGACAGGGGCCTCCGTCGATAATTCACCCCTCCACTTT. Residues: CASSLDTGTGASVDNSPLHF.

The chain carries TRBV11-2 and TRBJ2-7; a possible D gene is TRBD1 (5 bases). The CDR3 is made up of 14 amino acids. Germline loops: CDR1 SGHAT, CDR2 FQNNGV. Between the trimmed V and J ends, which lost 4 bases and 2 bases, there was a span of 12 bases. For the CDR3, the DNA is TGTGCCAGCAGCTCTCGGCCAGGGACCTACGAGCAGTACTTC. Translation: CASSSRPGTYEQYF.

A few counts support this clone. The rearrangement joins TRBV7-8 to TRBJ2-7, with 9 nucleotides matching TRBD1. Germline V gene sequence: CDR1 SGHVS, CDR2 FQNEAQ. V trimming: 3 bases; J trimming: 5 bases; junction bases outside the gene matches: 11. This CDR3 region has 16 residues. The CDR3 nucleotides are TGTGCCAGCAGCTTGACGTGGGACAGGGAACTGGACGAGCAGTACTTC. It codes for CASSLTWDRELDEQYF.

The chain is built from TRBV9 and TRBJ2-3; 7 bases are shared with TRBD2. The trim removed 0 bases at V and 4 bases at J, leaving 8 bases unmatched. CDR1 and CDR2 from the germline V gene are SGDLS and YYNGEE. The CDR3 runs 16 residues. The CDR3 reads CASSVVGGGAPDTQYF. Here the CDR3 DNA reads TGTGCCAGCAGCGTAGTTGGCGGGGGAGCCCCAGATACGCAGTATTTT.

This chain links TRBV4-1 with TRBJ1-1; 7 nucleotides line up with TRBD1. J lost 7 bases, V lost 4 bases, and 9 bases had no gene match. There are 14 residues in the CDR3. Germline CDR1 is MGHRA and CDR2 is YSYEKL. The CDR3 coding sequence is TGCGCCAGCAGCCCGAACACAGGGGACGATGAAGCTTTCTTT. Amino acids: CASSPNTGDDEAFF.

The genes are TRBV5-1 and TRBJ2-2, with 14 bases fitting TRBD2. Germline assignment: CDR1 SGHRS and CDR2 YFSETQ. The CDR3 has 19 amino acids. After removal of 4 bases from V and 1 base from J, the junction contained 9 bases not matched to a gene. The CDR3 DNA sequence: TGCGCCAGCAGCGCTCCGGGACTAGCGGGGGCCGAGAACACCGGGGAGCTGTTTTTT. It codes for CASSAPGLAGAENTGELFF.

The chain uses TRBV27 and TRBJ2-1, with 9 bases lining up with TRBD2. Germline V gene sequence: CDR1 MNHEY, CDR2 SMNVEV (reference sequence). The junction had 6 bases not matched to a gene; V was cut back by 3 bases and J by 6 bases. The CDR3 totals 15 residues. The CDR3 nucleotides are TGTGCCAGCAGTTTCTGGGCGGGGGGGGTCAATGAGCAGTTCTTC. This sequence encodes CASSFWAGGVNEQFF.

A remark on this clone: This specimen includes other DNA sequences encoding the same CDR3. The chain links TRBV18 to TRBJ2-7, with 7 bases aligning to TRBD1. Losses at the gene ends were 3 bases for V and 2 bases for J; bases not matched to a gene: 4. Looked up from germline, CDR1 is KGHSH and CDR2 is LQKENI. The CDR3 sequence is 14 residues long. This CDR3 is CASSPRQGPYEQYF. CDR3 nucleotides: TGTGCCAGCTCACCCCGACAGGGACCCTACGAGCAGTACTTC.

The V gene is TRBV2, the J gene TRBJ1-3; the D gene is possibly TRBD1 (6 bases). Germline assignment: CDR1 SNHLY and CDR2 FYNNEI. With 7 bases removed from V and 3 bases from J, the gap between germline ends came to 16 bases. This CDR3 comprises 15 residues. The CDR3 is CASTLKRGSGNTIYF. The CDR3 nucleotides are TGTGCCAGCACCCTCAAGAGGGGGAGTGGAAACACCATATATTTT.

This clone showed up just once. The chain links TRBV19 to TRBJ2-7, with TRBD1 matching 7 bases. Germline V lookup: CDR1 LNHDA, CDR2 SQIVND (reference sequence). After removal of 5 bases from V and 4 bases from J, the junction contained 2 bases not matched to a gene. The CDR3 runs to 12 residues. CDR3 in amino acids: CASSQDRYEQYF. The CDR3 region has the DNA TGTGCCAGTAGTCAGGACAGGTACGAGCAGTACTTC.

This rearrangement joins TRBV5-6 to TRBJ1-2; 10 nucleotides align to TRBD1. This CDR3 contains 14 residues. CDR1 is SGHDT, CDR2 YYEEEE, per germline. V shed 6 bases and J 1 base; nucleotides not matched to a gene: 3. CDR3 nucleotide sequence: TGTGCCAGCATTAGGACAGGGGGTAACTATGGCTACACCTTC. This sequence encodes CASIRTGGNYGYTF.

This clone was counted only a few times. The chain couples TRBV5-1 to TRBJ2-7; 10 nucleotides align to TRBD2. This CDR3 has 16 residues. After removal of 5 bases from V and 0 bases from J, the junction contained 8 bases not matched to a gene. Germline CDR1 and CDR2: SGHRS and YFSETQ. The CDR3 coding sequence is TGCGCCAGCAGAAATGCTCTAGCGGGGGACTCCTACGAGCAGTACTTC. Translation: CASRNALAGDSYEQYF.

A few counts support this clone. The chain carries TRBV5-8 and TRBJ1-5; D is perhaps TRBD1 (6 bases). This CDR3 has 14 amino acids. V dropped 1 base and J dropped 5 bases, with 10 bases sitting between them. The germline V gene has CDR1 SGHTS and CDR2 YDEGEE. The CDR3 sequence: CASSLQEGDQPQHF. CDR3 bases: TGTGCCAGCAGCTTGCAAGAGGGGGATCAGCCCCAGCATTTT. Full variable domain (missing parts from reference TRBV5-8 and TRBJ1-5): EAGVTQSPTHLIKTRGQQATLRCSPISGHTSVYWYQQALGLGLQFLLWYDEGEERNRGNFPPRFSGRQFPNYSSELNVNALELEDSALYLCASSLQEGDQPQHFGDGTRLSIL.

The CDR3 sequence is CASSLTSMETQYF. The CDR3 nucleotides are TGTGCCAGCTCCCTGACTAGCATGGAGACCCAGTACTTC. This chain joins TRBV18 and TRBJ2-5; 7 positions agree with TRBD2. The CDR3 runs 13 residues. Germline assignment: CDR1 KGHSH and CDR2 LQKENI. V was clipped by 6 bases and J by 5 bases; unmatched bases: 6. Using reference TRBV18 and TRBJ2-5 for the parts outside the CDR3, the full variable domain is NAGVMQNPRHLVRRRGQEARLRCSPMKGHSHVYWYRQLPEEGLKFMVYLQKENIIDESGMPKERFSAEFPKEGPSILRIQQVVRGDSAAYFCASSLTSMETQYFGPGTRLLVL.

This rearrangement joins TRBV6-1 to TRBJ2-2; the match to TRBD1 covers 8 bases. Germline lookup yields CDR1 MNHNS and CDR2 SASEGT. CDR3 size: 16 residues. Germline trimming cut 3 bases from V and 3 bases from J; bases unmatched to any gene: 6. Here the CDR3 DNA reads TGTGCCAGCAGTGACAGACAGGGGCCTTACACCGGGGAGCTGTTTTTT. Its translation: CASSDRQGPYTGELFF.

V and J are TRBV13 and TRBJ1-6, with TRBD1 identical over 10 bases. This CDR3 has 17 amino acids. CDR1 PRHDT and CDR2 FYEKMQ come from the germline V gene (reference sequence). V was pared by 4 bases and J by 7 bases, with 10 bases of the junction left unmatched. The CDR3: CASSSLRRTGGNSPLHF. The CDR3 DNA is TGTGCCAGCAGCTCGCTAAGAAGGACAGGGGGGAATTCACCCCTCCACTTT.

The chain combines TRBV7-2 with TRBJ2-1; TRBD2 matches 14 bases. The CDR3 spans 15 residues. Germline V CDR1 and CDR2: SGHTA, FQGNSA. V was pared by 4 bases and J by 10 bases, with 6 bases of the junction left unmatched. CDR3 amino acids: CASSYGLAGGEEQFF. The DNA for the CDR3 is TGTGCCAGCAGCTACGGACTAGCGGGGGGTGAAGAGCAGTTCTTC.

CDR3 sequence: CASSSSGGWPQHF. The DNA of the CDR3 is TGTGCCAGCAGTTCCTCGGGGGGATGGCCCCAGCATTTT. The chain combines TRBV27 with TRBJ1-5; a weak D match, TRBD1 (5 bases). CDR1 and CDR2 (germline): MNHEY, SMNVEV (reference sequence). The CDR3 is made up of 13 amino acids. Deletions cut 4 bases from V and 9 bases from J, with 13 bases between.

J is TRBJ1-1 and V is TRBV10-3, with D unclear. V lost 3 bases, J lost 2 bases, and 10 bases lay in between. Germline V lookup: CDR1 ENHRY, CDR2 SYGVKD. CDR3 size: 14 residues. The CDR3 loop reads CAISDQAGNTEAFF. Written as DNA, the CDR3 is TGTGCCATCAGTGATCAGGCAGGCAACACTGAAGCTTTCTTT.

This clone was counted once. The J gene is TRBJ2-2, the V gene TRBV6-1; no reliable D call. This CDR3 spans 13 amino acids. Per the germline V gene, CDR1 is MNHNS and CDR2 is SASEGT. The V end was cut by 4 bases, the J end by 4 bases, with 7 bases between. Written as DNA, the CDR3 is TGTGCCAGCAGTGTTGAACTCACCGGGGAGCTGTTTTTT. Translation: CASSVELTGELFF.

The V call is TRBV6-1, the J call TRBJ1-2, with D perhaps TRBD1 (6 bases). The germline V gene encodes CDR1 MNHNS and CDR2 SASEGT. The V end lost 6 bases, the J end lost 3 bases, and 14 bases lay between the germline ends. The CDR3 covers 14 residues. CDR3 in DNA: TGTGCCAGCAGCACGCGGGGGGCCGACTATGGCTACACCTTC. This sequence encodes CASSTRGADYGYTF.

CDR3 sequence reads: CASKRTSNEKLFF. The CDR3 DNA sequence: TGTGCCAGCAAACGGACAAGCAATGAAAAACTGTTTTTT. The V and J genes are TRBV6-5 and TRBJ1-4; D is possibly TRBD1 (5 bases). Between the trimmed V and J ends, which lost 7 bases and 5 bases, there was a span of 11 bases. The CDR3 totals 13 residues. Looked up from germline, CDR1 is MNHEY and CDR2 is SVGAGI.

This chain joins TRBV5-1 and TRBJ1-1; TRBD1 is a possible D gene (6 bases). CDR1 SGHRS and CDR2 YFSETQ come from the germline V gene. This CDR3 comprises 16 residues. Trimming pared 0 bases from V and 4 bases from J, leaving 16 bases between. The CDR3 loop is CASSLGHRDVGTEAFF. DNA of the CDR3: TGCGCCAGCAGCTTGGGGCACAGGGACGTAGGCACTGAAGCTTTCTTT.

Note on this clone: Additional DNA sequences in this sample encode the identical CDR3. The rearrangement uses TRBV29-1 and TRBJ2-6; TRBD1 matches at 10 bases. V shed 6 bases, J shed 4 bases, and the junction held 6 bases outside the gene matches. CDR1 is SQVTM, CDR2 ANQGSEA, per germline. The CDR3 runs to 15 residues. CDR3 sequence reads: CSVRTGGLGANVLTF. The CDR3 DNA reads TGCAGCGTCAGGACAGGGGGTCTAGGGGCCAACGTCCTGACTTTC.

The chain couples TRBV6-1 to TRBJ2-5, with 10 bases that match TRBD1. The J call is doubtful: the DNA matches TRBJ2-7 better. Germline lookup yields CDR1 MNHNS and CDR2 SASEGT. The CDR3 covers 14 residues. The CDR3 DNA follows: TGTGCCAGCGGCACCGGGACAGGGGACTACGAGCAGTACTTC. It yields the protein CASGTGTGDYEQYF.

The chain carries TRBV4-1 and TRBJ1-2, with 10 bases that match TRBD1. Trimming took 4 bases from V and 5 from J; bases not matched to a gene: 7. Germline CDR1 is MGHRA and CDR2 is YSYEKL. There are 15 residues in the CDR3. The CDR3 here is CASSRAGQGLYGYTF. CDR3 DNA sequence: TGCGCCAGCAGCCGAGCGGGACAGGGGCTGTATGGCTACACCTTC.

This clone was picked up a small number of times. V and J are TRBV6-6 and TRBJ1-5; D is uncertain. CDR3 length: 14 amino acids. Trimming took off 0 bases at V and 2 bases at J, with 5 bases between the two ends. Germline values: CDR1 MNHNY, CDR2 SVGAGI (reference sequence). In nucleotides, the CDR3 is TGTGCCAGCAGTTACTCTCAGGGCAATCAGCCCCAGCATTTT. This gives the protein CASSYSQGNQPQHF.